The 20 T cell receptor beta chains presented below share a single source sample, sequenced in a study of T cells in Graves' hyperthyroidism and ophthalmopathy. Amplification targeted TCR beta CDR3 regions from RNA transcripts. First-round RT-PCR with HTBI primers amplified the TCR CDR3 region. Using its own MiXCR run on the multiplex PCR reads, TCRdb lists one record per CDR3 protein. The table lists about 610,000 distinct CDR3 sequences, about 15% of them singletons. The specimen was blood. These receptors all stem from a woman aged 40 to 50 with Graves' ophthalmopathy.

This clonotype was recorded many times. The rearrangement links TRBV19 to TRBJ1-1; 7 nucleotides match TRBD1. The germline gives CDR1 LNHDA, CDR2 SQIVND (reference sequence). This CDR3 region has 14 residues. V lost 5 bases to trimming and J lost 0 bases; unmatched junction nucleotides: 3. Written as DNA, the CDR3 is TGTGCCAGTAGTGGACAGGTAATGAACACTGAAGCTTTCTTT. The encoded protein is CASSGQVMNTEAFF. The entire variable domain, with the rest obtained from reference TRBV19 and TRBJ1-1, is as follows: DGGITQSPKYLFRKEGQNVTLSCEQNLNHDAMYWYRQDPGQGLRLIYYSQIVNDFQKGDIAEGYSVSREKKESFPLTVTSAQKNPTAFYLCASSGQVMNTEAFFGQGTRLTVV.

This clonotype turned up a few times. The V and J genes are TRBV24-1 and TRBJ1-1; D possibly corresponds to TRBD1 (6 bases). Germline CDR1 and CDR2: KGHDR and SFDVKD. CDR3 length equals 14 residues. Trimming took 2 bases from V and 1 from J, leaving 7 bases between them. The CDR3 DNA sequence: TGTGCCACCAGTGATTCACAGGGGAACACTGAAGCTTTCTTT. Amino acid sequence: CATSDSQGNTEAFF.

The sample holds many counts of this clonotype. The genes are TRBV6-2 or TRBV6-3 and TRBJ1-3, with D hard to call. The ends were cut back, 11 bases at V and 0 bases at J, with 5 bases in the middle. Germline V gene sequence: CDR1 MNHEY, CDR2 SVGEGT. The CDR3 length is 11 residues. The CDR3 nucleotides are TGTGCCGGAAGCTCTGGAAACACCATATATTTT. Amino acids: CAGSSGNTIYF.

This clonotype was seen at least ten times. The CDR3 DNA follows: TGTGCCAGCAGTAGGGGCGGGACTAGCTTCTACGAGCAGTACTTC. Protein product: CASSRGGTSFYEQYF. The J gene is TRBJ2-7, the V gene TRBV28, with 9 nucleotides matching TRBD2. The CDR3 length is 15 residues. Trimming took 5 bases from V and 3 from J; bases not matched to a gene: 8. Germline loops: CDR1 MDHEN, CDR2 SYDVKM.

This clonotype has a count of ten or more. The chain links TRBV28 to TRBJ1-2; 7 bases are shared with TRBD1. The CDR3 contains 14 residues. With 3 bases clipped from V and 4 bases from J, the junction kept 5 bases outside the gene matches. Germline V gives CDR1 MDHEN, CDR2 SYDVKM. Here the CDR3 reads CASSFPGTVYGYTF. The DNA for the CDR3 is TGTGCCAGCAGTTTCCCTGGGACAGTCTATGGCTACACCTTC.

This clonotype was counted many times. The CDR3 DNA is TGTGCCAGCAGGGGACAGGCGGACACTGAAGCTTTCTTT. Encoded protein: CASRGQADTEAFF. The rearrangement links TRBV12-3 or TRBV12-4 to TRBJ1-1, with 8 bases lining up with TRBD1. This CDR3 is built from 13 residues. V lost 6 bases, J lost 3 bases, and 3 bases stayed unmatched.

The chain links TRBV6-1 to TRBJ2-2; 7 positions agree with TRBD2. V lost 3 bases and J lost 7; bases outside the gene matches: 5. The CDR3 covers 14 residues. Germline V gene data show CDR1 as MNHNS and CDR2 as SASEGT. CDR3 coding DNA: TGTGCCAGCAGTGACAGCGGGGATAACGGGGAGCTGTTTTTT. Protein: CASSDSGDNGELFF.

In this sample, this clonotype turned up many times. The chain carries TRBV28 and TRBJ1-2, with 10 bases identical to TRBD1. Germline V lookup: CDR1 MDHEN, CDR2 SYDVKM. This CDR3 comprises 15 residues. J gave up 2 bases and V 6 bases, and 6 bases lay outside the gene matches. CDR3 nucleotides: TGTGCCAGCAGGGGACAGGGGCCTCAAAACTATGGCTACACCTTC. This codes for CASRGQGPQNYGYTF.

Ten or more counts support this clonotype. The V call is TRBV6-5, the J call TRBJ2-2; 10 bases are shared with TRBD1. V lost 2 bases, J lost 3 bases, and 3 bases stayed unmatched. CDR1 is MNHEY and CDR2 is SVGAGI in the germline V gene. The CDR3 consists of 16 residues. The chain's CDR3 is CASSYPGQGDTGELFF. For the CDR3, the DNA is TGTGCCAGCAGTTACCCCGGACAGGGGGACACCGGGGAGCTGTTTTTT.

A few counts support this clonotype. This chain joins TRBV20-1 and TRBJ1-5; D not resolved. The CDR3 has 13 amino acids. CDR1 is DFQATT and CDR2 is SNEGSKA in the germline V gene (reference sequence). V was shortened by 7 bases and J by 0 bases, with 10 bases between the two germline ends. CDR3 sequence: CSGVPGSNQPQHF. CDR3 nucleotide sequence: TGCAGTGGGGTACCCGGTAGCAATCAGCCCCAGCATTTT.

The chain uses TRBV20-1 and TRBJ1-5; D perhaps matches TRBD1 (5 bases). Looked up from germline, CDR1 is DFQATT and CDR2 is SNEGSKA (reference sequence). This CDR3 region has 14 residues. Trimming stripped 3 bases from V and 3 bases from J, with 12 bases between. The CDR3 is CSASIGGVNQPQHF. The CDR3 DNA follows: TGCAGTGCTAGTATTGGGGGGGTCAATCAGCCCCAGCATTTT.

The V and J genes are TRBV27 and TRBJ1-6, with TRBD1 as a possible D gene (5 bases). Germline V CDR1 and CDR2: MNHEY, SMNVEV (reference sequence). This CDR3 region has 15 residues. The V end lost 7 bases, the J end lost 10 bases, and 20 bases lay between the germline ends. Here the CDR3 DNA reads TGTGCCAGCACTTCCAGGGTAGCCGGCGGGTCACCCCTCCACTTT. Translated: CASTSRVAGGSPLHF.

This clonotype was detected many times. The rearrangement links TRBV11-2 to TRBJ2-1; 7 bases agree with TRBD2. The germline CDR1 and CDR2 sequences are SGHAT and FQNNGV. The CDR3 length is 15 residues. V dropped 5 bases and J dropped 4; count of bases not matched to a gene: 8. CDR3 in amino acids: CASSRLAPPYNEQFF. Written as DNA, the CDR3 is TGTGCCAGCAGCCGACTAGCTCCACCATACAATGAGCAGTTCTTC.

This clonotype was seen ten or more times. This sequence joins TRBV6-5 and TRBJ1-3; D remains ambiguous. Germline values: CDR1 MNHEY, CDR2 SVGAGI. Trimming took 0 bases from V and 4 from J, leaving 10 bases between them. The CDR3 loop spans 15 amino acids. Written as DNA, the CDR3 is TGTGCCAGCAGTTACTCTATGGTTGCAGGAAACACCATATATTTT. This codes for CASSYSMVAGNTIYF.

This clonotype was picked up a small number of times. The rearrangement uses TRBV6-2 or TRBV6-3 and TRBJ2-7; the D gene could be TRBD1 or TRBD2 (5 bases each). V gave up 6 bases and J gave up 1 base, with 16 bases separating them. Germline CDR1 reads MNHEY; CDR2 reads SVGEGT. The CDR3 is 15 amino acids. The CDR3 DNA is TGTGCCAGCAGCACTCGGGGCAGGGCATCCTACGAGCAGTACTTC. Its protein product is CASSTRGRASYEQYF.

This clonotype was observed many times. The chain couples TRBV15 to TRBJ2-7; possible D gene TRBD1, 6 bases. V dropped 0 bases and J dropped 1 base, with 10 bases sitting between them. This CDR3 is built from 15 residues. Germline V CDR1 and CDR2: LNHNV, YYDKDF (reference sequence). The CDR3 DNA is TGTGCCACCAGCAGAGATCGTACAGGGTCCTACGAGCAGTACTTC. Translating it yields CATSRDRTGSYEQYF.

In this sample, this clonotype turned up many times. The chain uses TRBV12-3 or TRBV12-4 and TRBJ1-5, with D hard to call. Deletions cut 0 bases from V and 7 bases from J, with 7 bases between. The CDR3 sequence is 13 residues long. CDR3 protein: CASSLAISQPQHF. DNA for the CDR3: TGTGCCAGCAGTTTAGCGATAAGCCAGCCCCAGCATTTT.

There are many counts of this clonotype. V usage is TRBV28 and J usage is TRBJ2-4; 9 nucleotides agree with TRBD1. Germline values: CDR1 MDHEN, CDR2 SYDVKM. Trimming removed 4 bases from V and 3 bases from J; junction bases left unmatched: 7. The CDR3 extends over 16 amino acids. CDR3 residues: CASSYPTGGGKNIQYF. The CDR3 bases are TGTGCCAGCAGTTACCCGACAGGGGGGGGCAAAAACATTCAGTACTTC.

This clonotype has a handful of counts. This chain connects TRBV11-1 to TRBJ2-5; 8 bases are shared with TRBD2. The CDR3 has 17 amino acids. Trimming cost V 1 base and J 3 bases; bases outside gene matches: 10. Germline CDR1 and CDR2: SGHAT and FQDESV (reference sequence). CDR3 protein: CASSLGPLAGTKETQYF. The CDR3 DNA follows: TGTGCCAGCAGCTTAGGACCGCTAGCGGGCACAAAAGAGACCCAGTACTTC.

This clonotype was seen repeatedly, ten times or more. The chain is built from TRBV7-3 and TRBJ2-2; 13 bases match TRBD2. V trimming: 5 bases; J trimming: 7 bases; junction bases outside the gene matches: 4. This CDR3 spans 15 amino acids. Looked up from germline, CDR1 is SGHTA and CDR2 is FQGTGA. CDR3 bases: TGTGCCAGCAGCAGGACTAGCGGGAGTGGCGGGGAGCTGTTTTTT. Its protein is CASSRTSGSGGELFF.